This is a list of T cell receptor beta chains from one sample in a study of identical twins. One entry per CDR3 protein, called by TCRdb with MiXCR from the 5' RACE reads. Among 1.5 million to 2 million distinct CDR3 sequences listed, about 32% were seen once. Specimen: cord blood. The receptors originated from a newborn girl in good health. CDR3s include the opening cysteine and the closing phenylalanine or tryptophan. A D gene is named only where the DNA matches it firmly. Rows give clone size only sometimes, using once, few, many, or a class for an expanded clone.

clone_size: few; j_call: TRBJ2-7; v_call: TRBV6-5; d_call: TRBD1; cdr3_aa: CASSGTGALYEQYF; cdr3_nt: TGTGCCAGCAGCGGGACAGGGGCCCTCTACGAGCAGTACTTC
clone_size: few; j_call: TRBJ2-3; v_call: TRBV4-2; d_call: .; cdr3_aa: CASSQARGYTDTQYF; cdr3_nt: TGTGCCAGCAGCCAAGCAAGGGGATACACAGATACGCAGTATTTT
clone_size: .; j_call: TRBJ2-1; v_call: TRBV5-5; d_call: .; cdr3_aa: CASSLECPRAPLDYNEQFF; cdr3_nt: TGTGCCAGCAGCTTGGAATGTCCAAGAGCGCCCCTAGACTACAATGAGCAGTTCTTC
clone_size: .; j_call: TRBJ1-1; v_call: TRBV12-5; d_call: .; cdr3_aa: CASGQSDREAFF; cdr3_nt: TGTGCTAGTGGTCAATCTGACAGAGAAGCTTTCTTT
clone_size: .; j_call: TRBJ1-1; v_call: TRBV6-5; d_call: .; cdr3_aa: CASSYGQLRGSFAEAFF; cdr3_nt: TGTGCCAGCAGCTACGGACAGCTGAGGGGGTCATTCGCAGAAGCTTTCTTT
clone_size: .; j_call: TRBJ1-2; v_call: TRBV7-9; d_call: .; cdr3_aa: CASSCRALYGYTF; cdr3_nt: TGTGCCAGCAGTTGCCGGGCCCTATATGGCTACACCTTC
clone_size: many; j_call: TRBJ2-3; v_call: TRBV20-1; d_call: .; cdr3_aa: CSASGESTDTQYF; cdr3_nt: TGCAGTGCTAGTGGCGAAAGCACAGATACGCAGTATTTT
clone_size: .; j_call: TRBJ2-4; v_call: TRBV4-2; d_call: TRBD2; cdr3_aa: CASSPTGGAGNIQYF; cdr3_nt: TGTGCCAGCAGCCCCACCGGGGGGGCGGGAAACATTCAGTACTTC
clone_size: .; j_call: TRBJ2-5; v_call: TRBV6-1; d_call: TRBD1; cdr3_aa: CASSGGQGVIETQYF; cdr3_nt: TGTGCCAGCAGTGGAGGACAGGGGGTAATAGAGACCCAGTACTTC
clone_size: .; j_call: TRBJ2-1; v_call: TRBV24-1; d_call: TRBD1; cdr3_aa: CAAGQGNEQFF; cdr3_nt: TGTGCCGCAGGACAGGGAAATGAGCAGTTCTTC
clone_size: many; j_call: TRBJ2-3; v_call: TRBV24-1; d_call: .; cdr3_aa: CATSDLPGTTDTQYF; cdr3_nt: TGTGCCACCAGTGATTTGCCTGGAACTACAGATACGCAGTATTTT
clone_size: few; j_call: TRBJ2-1; v_call: TRBV13; d_call: TRBD1; cdr3_aa: CASSLERQGAGYNEQFF; cdr3_nt: TGTGCCAGCAGCTTAGAGAGACAGGGGGCAGGGTACAATGAGCAGTTCTTC
clone_size: few; j_call: TRBJ2-4; v_call: TRBV12-1; d_call: .; cdr3_aa: CASSFASRAQYF; cdr3_nt: TGTGCCAGCAGCTTTGCGTCCCGGGCTCAGTACTTC
clone_size: few; j_call: TRBJ2-7; v_call: TRBV7-2; d_call: .; cdr3_aa: CASTDPGYYEQYF; cdr3_nt: TGTGCCAGCACGGATCCAGGTTACTACGAGCAGTACTTC
clone_size: few; j_call: TRBJ2-5; v_call: TRBV5-4; d_call: TRBD1; cdr3_aa: CATTTGDGETQYF; cdr3_nt: TGTGCCACCACGACAGGGGACGGGGAGACCCAGTACTTC
clone_size: .; j_call: TRBJ2-3; v_call: TRBV6-6; d_call: .; cdr3_aa: CASINPADRTDTQYF; cdr3_nt: TGTGCCAGCATAAATCCAGCGGATCGCACAGATACGCAGTATTTT
clone_size: few; j_call: TRBJ1-2; v_call: TRBV12-3/TRBV12-4; d_call: .; cdr3_aa: CASSSRGFEAYGYTF; cdr3_nt: TGTGCCAGCAGTTCCAGGGGTTTCGAAGCTTATGGCTACACCTTC
clone_size: once; j_call: TRBJ2-7; v_call: TRBV20-1; d_call: TRBD1; cdr3_aa: CSADHRGSSYNEQYF; cdr3_nt: TGCAGTGCTGACCACAGGGGGAGCTCCTACAATGAGCAGTACTTC
clone_size: .; j_call: TRBJ1-1; v_call: TRBV12-3/TRBV12-4; d_call: TRBD1; cdr3_aa: CASSIYRGPEAFF; cdr3_nt: TGTGCCAGCAGTATATACAGGGGCCCTGAAGCTTTCTTT
clone_size: .; j_call: TRBJ1-1; v_call: TRBV4-2; d_call: .; cdr3_aa: CASSQGVVNTEAFF; cdr3_nt: TGTGCCAGCAGCCAAGGGGTCGTGAACACTGAAGCTTTCTTT
clone_size: few; j_call: TRBJ1-4; v_call: TRBV12-3/TRBV12-4; d_call: .; cdr3_aa: CASSLTGKYEKLFF; cdr3_nt: TGTGCCAGCAGTTTAACAGGGAAATACGAAAAACTGTTTTTT
clone_size: few; j_call: TRBJ2-3; v_call: TRBV18; d_call: .; cdr3_aa: CASSPGDTAYTDTQYF; cdr3_nt: TGTGCCAGCTCACCAGGGGACACGGCTTACACAGATACGCAGTATTTT
clone_size: .; j_call: TRBJ1-1; v_call: TRBV20-1; d_call: .; cdr3_aa: CSAHLGTVNTEAFF; cdr3_nt: TGCAGTGCTCACCTCGGGACGGTGAACACTGAAGCTTTCTTT
clone_size: .; j_call: TRBJ2-1; v_call: TRBV2; d_call: .; cdr3_aa: CASSERGLNNEQFF; cdr3_nt: TGTGCCAGCAGTGAAAGGGGACTGAACAATGAGCAGTTCTTC
clone_size: .; j_call: TRBJ2-3; v_call: TRBV20-1; d_call: .; cdr3_aa: CSARDPTRDTQYF; cdr3_nt: TGCAGTGCTAGAGACCCAACTAGGGATACGCAGTATTTT
clone_size: .; j_call: TRBJ1-2; v_call: TRBV4-2; d_call: .; cdr3_aa: CASSLDRSRVVYAYTF; cdr3_nt: TGTGCCAGCAGCCTCGACAGGTCTAGGGTCGTATATGCCTACACCTTC
clone_size: few; j_call: TRBJ1-1; v_call: TRBV27; d_call: .; cdr3_aa: CASSLYGGNGMNTEAFF; cdr3_nt: TGTGCCAGCAGTTTGTATGGGGGGAACGGAATGAACACTGAAGCTTTCTTT
clone_size: .; j_call: TRBJ2-7; v_call: TRBV28; d_call: .; cdr3_aa: CASSPRGRTYEQYF; cdr3_nt: TGTGCCAGCAGTCCTCGCGGTAGGACCTACGAGCAGTACTTC
clone_size: few; j_call: TRBJ1-1; v_call: TRBV7-9; d_call: TRBD1; cdr3_aa: CASSLPRGRKNTEAFF; cdr3_nt: TGTGCCAGCAGCTTACCCAGGGGGCGCAAGAACACTGAAGCTTTCTTT
clone_size: .; j_call: TRBJ2-3; v_call: TRBV20-1; d_call: TRBD2; cdr3_aa: CSANPGTRLYTDTQYF; cdr3_nt: TGCAGTGCTAACCCCGGGACTAGACTGTACACAGATACGCAGTATTTT
clone_size: .; j_call: TRBJ2-3; v_call: TRBV7-2; d_call: TRBD2; cdr3_aa: CASSETSTYTDTQYF; cdr3_nt: TGTGCCAGCAGCGAGACTAGCACATACACAGATACGCAGTATTTT
clone_size: .; j_call: TRBJ2-3; v_call: TRBV3-1; d_call: TRBD2; cdr3_aa: CASSPRDYPTDTQYF; cdr3_nt: TGTGCCAGCAGCCCCCGGGACTACCCCACAGATACGCAGTATTTT
clone_size: many; j_call: TRBJ1-2; v_call: TRBV6-6; d_call: .; cdr3_aa: CASSYPQANYGYTF; cdr3_nt: TGTGCCAGCAGTTACCCGCAGGCAAACTATGGCTACACCTTC
clone_size: few; j_call: TRBJ2-1; v_call: TRBV4-2; d_call: .; cdr3_aa: CASSQELASEQFF; cdr3_nt: TGTGCCAGCAGCCAGGAGCTAGCGTCAGAGCAGTTCTTC
clone_size: many; j_call: TRBJ2-7; v_call: TRBV4-2; d_call: TRBD2; cdr3_aa: CASSQRLAGYEQYF; cdr3_nt: TGTGCCAGCAGCCAAAGACTAGCCGGCTACGAGCAGTACTTC
clone_size: once; j_call: TRBJ1-1; v_call: TRBV2; d_call: TRBD1; cdr3_aa: CASSIRGRNTEAFF; cdr3_nt: TGTGCCAGCAGTATCAGGGGGCGGAACACTGAAGCTTTCTTT
clone_size: .; j_call: TRBJ1-2; v_call: TRBV12-3/TRBV12-4; d_call: .; cdr3_aa: CASSLGLSNYGYTF; cdr3_nt: TGTGCCAGCAGTTTAGGCCTCTCTAACTATGGCTACACCTTC
clone_size: .; j_call: TRBJ2-5; v_call: TRBV11-2; d_call: .; cdr3_aa: CASSPSSLKETQYF; cdr3_nt: TGTGCCAGCAGCCCAAGCTCGCTAAAGGAGACCCAGTACTTC
clone_size: many; j_call: TRBJ1-2; v_call: TRBV5-1; d_call: .; cdr3_aa: CASRAIADGYTF; cdr3_nt: TGCGCCAGCAGAGCCATAGCGGATGGCTACACCTTC
clone_size: few; j_call: TRBJ2-3; v_call: TRBV3-1; d_call: TRBD2; cdr3_aa: CASSQGRGLAGPDTQYF; cdr3_nt: TGTGCCAGCAGCCAAGGTCGGGGACTAGCGGGCCCAGATACGCAGTATTTT
clone_size: .; j_call: TRBJ1-2; v_call: TRBV7-2; d_call: TRBD1; cdr3_aa: CASSLDRGKGGYTF; cdr3_nt: TGTGCCAGCAGCTTAGACAGGGGAAAGGGAGGCTACACCTTC
clone_size: few; j_call: TRBJ2-3; v_call: TRBV11-2; d_call: TRBD1; cdr3_aa: CASSYFRGMDTQYF; cdr3_nt: TGTGCCAGCAGCTACTTCAGGGGGATGGATACGCAGTATTTT
clone_size: few; j_call: TRBJ2-5; v_call: TRBV28; d_call: .; cdr3_aa: CASSPPSQTETQYF; cdr3_nt: TGTGCCAGCAGTCCACCGAGCCAGACAGAGACCCAGTACTTC
clone_size: .; j_call: TRBJ2-2; v_call: TRBV9; d_call: .; cdr3_aa: CASSPPPRGPGELFF; cdr3_nt: TGTGCCAGCAGCCCGCCACCTAGGGGTCCCGGGGAGCTGTTTTTT
clone_size: .; j_call: TRBJ1-4; v_call: TRBV5-1; d_call: .; cdr3_aa: CASMDSPNEKLFF; cdr3_nt: TGCGCCAGTATGGACAGTCCCAATGAAAAACTGTTTTTT
clone_size: .; j_call: TRBJ2-3; v_call: TRBV7-8; d_call: .; cdr3_aa: CASSPPYQGRGTQYF; cdr3_nt: TGTGCCAGCAGCCCCCCTTACCAGGGTAGGGGTACGCAGTATTTT
clone_size: .; j_call: TRBJ1-1; v_call: TRBV10-3; d_call: .; cdr3_aa: CAISEETGNTEAFF; cdr3_nt: TGTGCCATCAGTGAAGAGACAGGGAACACTGAAGCTTTCTTT
clone_size: .; j_call: TRBJ1-4; v_call: TRBV18; d_call: TRBD1; cdr3_aa: CASSPQGAPNEKLFF; cdr3_nt: TGTGCCAGCTCACCACAGGGGGCGCCTAATGAAAAACTGTTTTTT
clone_size: .; j_call: TRBJ2-3; v_call: TRBV11-2; d_call: .; cdr3_aa: CASSFWTAISTDTQYF; cdr3_nt: TGTGCCAGCAGCTTCTGGACAGCCATTAGCACAGATACGCAGTATTTT
clone_size: .; j_call: TRBJ2-3; v_call: TRBV19; d_call: TRBD2; cdr3_aa: CASRLRAGGRDTQYF; cdr3_nt: TGTGCCAGTAGATTAAGGGCGGGGGGGAGAGATACGCAGTATTTT
clone_size: .; j_call: TRBJ1-6; v_call: TRBV5-6; d_call: TRBD1; cdr3_aa: CASSLVRGQGFYNSPLHF; cdr3_nt: TGTGCCAGCAGCTTGGTCCGGGGACAGGGGTTTTATAATTCACCCCTCCACTTT
clone_size: .; j_call: TRBJ1-2; v_call: TRBV4-1; d_call: .; cdr3_aa: CASSQVKRQSGYGYTF; cdr3_nt: TGCGCCAGCAGCCAAGTCAAGAGGCAGTCTGGCTATGGCTACACCTTC
clone_size: .; j_call: TRBJ1-1; v_call: TRBV20-1; d_call: .; cdr3_aa: CSVSPGANTEAFF; cdr3_nt: TGCAGTGTCAGTCCGGGGGCGAACACTGAAGCTTTCTTT
clone_size: few; j_call: TRBJ1-2; v_call: TRBV29-1; d_call: .; cdr3_aa: CSVAPTGMVEGYTF; cdr3_nt: TGCAGCGTTGCCCCTACAGGGATGGTGGAGGGCTACACCTTC
clone_size: few; j_call: TRBJ1-1; v_call: TRBV20-1; d_call: .; cdr3_aa: CSLEGLNTEAFF; cdr3_nt: TGCAGTCTCGAAGGTCTGAACACTGAAGCTTTCTTT
clone_size: few; j_call: TRBJ1-5; v_call: TRBV15; d_call: .; cdr3_aa: CATSAQYNQPQHF; cdr3_nt: TGTGCCACCTCTGCGCAGTACAATCAGCCCCAGCATTTT
clone_size: .; j_call: TRBJ2-2; v_call: TRBV5-1; d_call: TRBD1; cdr3_aa: CASFRDRETGELFF; cdr3_nt: TGCGCCAGCTTCCGGGACAGGGAAACCGGGGAGCTGTTTTTT
clone_size: .; j_call: TRBJ2-1; v_call: TRBV12-3/TRBV12-4; d_call: TRBD2; cdr3_aa: CASAGGGLSSYNEQFF; cdr3_nt: TGTGCCAGCGCCGGCGGGGGGCTTAGCTCCTACAATGAGCAGTTCTTC
clone_size: .; j_call: TRBJ2-7; v_call: TRBV20-1; d_call: TRBD1; cdr3_aa: CSAMGTGFYEQYF; cdr3_nt: TGCAGTGCCATGGGGACAGGATTCTACGAGCAGTACTTC
clone_size: few; j_call: TRBJ1-5; v_call: TRBV6-5; d_call: .; cdr3_aa: CASSYYSQPQHF; cdr3_nt: TGTGCCAGCAGTTACTACAGTCAGCCCCAGCATTTT